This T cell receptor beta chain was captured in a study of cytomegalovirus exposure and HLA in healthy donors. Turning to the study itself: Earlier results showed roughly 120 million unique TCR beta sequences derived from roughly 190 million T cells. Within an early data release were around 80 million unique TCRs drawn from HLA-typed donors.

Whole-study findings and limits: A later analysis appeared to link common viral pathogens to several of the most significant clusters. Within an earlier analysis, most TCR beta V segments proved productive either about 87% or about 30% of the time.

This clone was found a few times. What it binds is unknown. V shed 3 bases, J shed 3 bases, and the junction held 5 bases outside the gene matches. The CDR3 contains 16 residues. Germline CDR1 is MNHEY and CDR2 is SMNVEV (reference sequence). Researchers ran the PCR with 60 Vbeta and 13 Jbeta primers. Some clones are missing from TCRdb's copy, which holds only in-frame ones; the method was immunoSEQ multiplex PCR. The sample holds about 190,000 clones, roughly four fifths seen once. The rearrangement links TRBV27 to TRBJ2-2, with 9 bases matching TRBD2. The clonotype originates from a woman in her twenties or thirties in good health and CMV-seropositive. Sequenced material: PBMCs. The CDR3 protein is CASSFLLAGYTGELFF. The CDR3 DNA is TGTGCCAGCAGTTTTCTCCTAGCGGGATACACCGGGGAGCTGTTTTTT.